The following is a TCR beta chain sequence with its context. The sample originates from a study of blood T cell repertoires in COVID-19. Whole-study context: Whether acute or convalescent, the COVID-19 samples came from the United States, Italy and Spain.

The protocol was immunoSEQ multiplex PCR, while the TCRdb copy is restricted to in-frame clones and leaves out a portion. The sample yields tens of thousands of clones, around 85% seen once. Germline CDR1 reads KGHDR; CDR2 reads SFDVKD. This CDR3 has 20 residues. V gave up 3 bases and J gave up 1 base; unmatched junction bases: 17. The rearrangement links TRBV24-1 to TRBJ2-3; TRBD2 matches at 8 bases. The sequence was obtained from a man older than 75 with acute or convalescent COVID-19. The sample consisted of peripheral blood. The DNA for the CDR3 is TGTGCCACCAGTGATAATTCCCCTATACCGGGAGGGGGGGGCACAGATACGCAGTATTTT. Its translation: CATSDNSPIPGGGGTDTQYF.